This T cell receptor beta chain comes out of a study of long-term antiretroviral therapy in people with HIV. General study results and limits: Diversity measured after ART increased yet remained under transplant donor controls. For ART adherence, viral resistance and therapy changes, no data were available.

Sequencing relied on immunoSEQ assay v3.0, run at survey level. Clones were read by immunoSEQ multiplex PCR, and TCRdb kept only the in-frame ones, dropping some. The sample comprises about 14,000 clones, 80% of which are singletons, and around 13% rests with the top ten. About this clone itself: The antigen is undetermined.

Trimming pared 6 bases from V and 0 bases from J, leaving 12 bases between. The CDR3 is 14 amino acids. Germline CDR1 is SQVTM and CDR2 is ANQGSEA. Each HIV-infected participant was given treatment in the United States. Every specimen provided roughly 1-10 million cryopreserved PBMC before DNA extraction took place. V gene TRBV29-1 combines with J gene TRBJ2-1; D tentatively fits TRBD1 or TRBD2 (6 bases each). This receptor was identified in a man in his forties with HIV. This specimen was unsorted PBMCs, taken 3.2 years before starting antiretroviral therapy. CDR3 bases: TGCAGCGTGACCGGGGGCGCCTCCTACAATGAGCAGTTCTTC. Its translation is CSVTGGASYNEQFF.